The clone carrying this TCR beta chain was picked up one time. The ends lost 1 base at V and 7 bases at J; junction bases unmatched: 15. The CDR3 consists of 18 residues. The V gene's germline CDR1 is SEHNR and CDR2 FQNEAQ (reference sequence). This sample was taken from a study of blood T cell repertoires in COVID-19. Across the whole study: The analysed material was cDNA or gDNA that came from T cells, B-cell-depleted T cells, or PBMCs.

TCRdb keeps only in-frame clones here, not all; method: immunoSEQ multiplex PCR. Among fewer than 45,000 clones, roughly 78% were seen once, and the ten largest hold less than 40%. The clonotype originates from a man between 60 and 70 years old with acute or convalescent COVID-19. The V gene is TRBV7-9, the J gene TRBJ2-1, with 8 bases fitting TRBD2. What was sequenced was peripheral blood. The CDR3 bases are TGTGCCAGCAGCTTAGTGCCCGGGGTAAGCGGGAGTGGTAATGAGCAGTTCTTC. Its protein is CASSLVPGVSGSGNEQFF.